What follows is one TCR beta chain and its context. There are 14 residues in the CDR3. Germline loops: CDR1 MDHEN, CDR2 SYDVKM. The junction had 6 bases not matched to a gene; V was cut back by 4 bases and J by 7 bases. This entry is derived from a study of blood T cell repertoires in COVID-19. Study details: The study drew acute and convalescent COVID-19 samples from the United States, Italy and Spain.

Using immunoSEQ multiplex PCR, the repertoire was profiled, and TCRdb retains in-frame clones only, with some absent. This table holds 400,000 to 450,000 clones, roughly 91% found once. Donors were grouped by their self-reported clinical history. Material: PBMCs or T cells enriched from blood (not recorded which). This TCR derives from a man aged 18 to 35 who had recovered from COVID-19. The V gene is TRBV28, the J gene TRBJ2-1; 8 bases align to TRBD2. The CDR3 sequence: CASSYGRARNEQFF. In nucleotides, the CDR3 is TGTGCCAGCAGTTACGGGAGGGCCAGGAATGAGCAGTTCTTC.